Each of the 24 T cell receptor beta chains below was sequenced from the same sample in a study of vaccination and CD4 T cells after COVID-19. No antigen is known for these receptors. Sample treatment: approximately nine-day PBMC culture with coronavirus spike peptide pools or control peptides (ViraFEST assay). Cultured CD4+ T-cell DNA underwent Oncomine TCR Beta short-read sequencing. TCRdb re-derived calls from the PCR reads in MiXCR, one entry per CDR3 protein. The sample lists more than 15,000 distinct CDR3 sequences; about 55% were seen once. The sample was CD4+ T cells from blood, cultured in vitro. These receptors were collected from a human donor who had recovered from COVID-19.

CDR3 sequence: CASSAGGGILTF. CDR3 nucleotides: TGTGCCAGCAGCGCGGGGGGAGGGATCCTGACTTTC. The chain joins TRBV9 to TRBJ2-6; 7 bases match TRBD2. Losses at the gene ends were 3 bases for V and 14 bases for J; bases not matched to a gene: 5. CDR3 length equals 12 residues. In germline, CDR1 is SGDLS, CDR2 YYNGEE.

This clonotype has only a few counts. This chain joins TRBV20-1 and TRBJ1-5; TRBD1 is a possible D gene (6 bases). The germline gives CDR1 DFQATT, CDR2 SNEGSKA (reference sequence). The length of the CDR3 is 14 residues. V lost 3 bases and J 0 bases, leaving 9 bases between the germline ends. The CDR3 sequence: CSASQGSSNQPQHF. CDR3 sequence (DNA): TGCAGTGCTAGCCAGGGGTCTAGCAATCAGCCCCAGCATTTT.

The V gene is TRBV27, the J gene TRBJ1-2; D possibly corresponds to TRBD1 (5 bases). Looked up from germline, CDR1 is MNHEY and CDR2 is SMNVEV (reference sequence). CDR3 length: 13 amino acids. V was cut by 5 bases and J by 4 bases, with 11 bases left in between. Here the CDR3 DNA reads TGTGCCAGCAGTCCTACAGGAGTCTATGGCTACACCTTC. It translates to CASSPTGVYGYTF.

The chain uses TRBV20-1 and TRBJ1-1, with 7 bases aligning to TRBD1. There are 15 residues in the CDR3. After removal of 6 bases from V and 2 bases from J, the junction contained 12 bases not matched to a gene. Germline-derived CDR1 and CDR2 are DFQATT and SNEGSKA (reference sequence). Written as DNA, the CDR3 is TGCAGTGCCCAGGACAGGAGAATTCTTAACACTGAAGCTTTCTTT. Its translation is CSAQDRRILNTEAFF.

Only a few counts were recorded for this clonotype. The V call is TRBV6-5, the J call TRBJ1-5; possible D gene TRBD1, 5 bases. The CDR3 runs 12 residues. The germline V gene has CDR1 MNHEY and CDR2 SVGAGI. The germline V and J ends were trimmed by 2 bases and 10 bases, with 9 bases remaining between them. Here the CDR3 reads CASSYNGGPQHF. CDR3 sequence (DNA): TGTGCCAGCAGTTACAACGGGGGACCCCAGCATTTT.

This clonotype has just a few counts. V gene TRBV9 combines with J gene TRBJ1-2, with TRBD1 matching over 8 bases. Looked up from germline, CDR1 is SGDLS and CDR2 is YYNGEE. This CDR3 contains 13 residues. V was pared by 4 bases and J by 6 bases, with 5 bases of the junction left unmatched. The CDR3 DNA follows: TGTGCCAGCAGCTTGGGACAGGCGGATGGCTACACCTTC. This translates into CASSLGQADGYTF.

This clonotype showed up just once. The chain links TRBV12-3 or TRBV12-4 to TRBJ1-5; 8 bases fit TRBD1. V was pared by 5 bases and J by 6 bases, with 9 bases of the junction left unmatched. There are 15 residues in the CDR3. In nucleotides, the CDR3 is TGTGCCAGCAGTCCCTTGACAGGGGCGGGTCAGCCCCAGCATTTT. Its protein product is CASSPLTGAGQPQHF.

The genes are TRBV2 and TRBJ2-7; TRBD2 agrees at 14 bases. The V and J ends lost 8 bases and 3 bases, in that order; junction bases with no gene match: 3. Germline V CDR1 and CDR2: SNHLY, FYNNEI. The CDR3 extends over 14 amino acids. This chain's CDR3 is CASRGLAGVYEQYF. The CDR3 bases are TGTGCCAGCCGGGGACTAGCGGGAGTCTACGAGCAGTACTTC.

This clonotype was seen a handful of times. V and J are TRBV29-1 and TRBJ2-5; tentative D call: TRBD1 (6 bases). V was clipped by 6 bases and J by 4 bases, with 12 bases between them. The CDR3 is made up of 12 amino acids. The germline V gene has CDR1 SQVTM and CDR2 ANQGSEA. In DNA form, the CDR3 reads TGCAGCGTCGCTGGGGGCGGAGAGACCCAGTACTTC. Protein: CSVAGGGETQYF.

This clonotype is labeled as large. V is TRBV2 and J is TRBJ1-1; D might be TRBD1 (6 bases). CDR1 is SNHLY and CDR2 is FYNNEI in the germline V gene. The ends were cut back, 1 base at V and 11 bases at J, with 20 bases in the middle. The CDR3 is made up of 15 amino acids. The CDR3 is CASSEGSGASVGAFF. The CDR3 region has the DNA TGTGCCAGCAGTGAAGGATCAGGGGCGAGTGTCGGGGCTTTCTTT. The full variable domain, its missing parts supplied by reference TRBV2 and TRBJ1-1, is EPEVTQTPSHQVTQMGQEVILRCVPISNHLYFYWYRQILGQKVEFLVSFYNNEISEKSEIFDDQFSVERPDGSNFTLKIRSTKLEDSAMYFCASSEGSGASVGAFFGQGTRLTVV.

The CDR3 coding sequence is TGCAGCTTTGTTAGGTTGGACAGAGGGCGCGAGCAGTACTTC. Its protein is CSFVRLDRGREQYF. This chain uses TRBV29-1 with TRBJ2-7, with TRBD1 as a possible D gene (6 bases). V was shortened by 8 bases and J by 6 bases, with 23 bases between the two germline ends. The CDR3 is made up of 14 amino acids. Germline loops: CDR1 SQVTM, CDR2 ANQGSEA.

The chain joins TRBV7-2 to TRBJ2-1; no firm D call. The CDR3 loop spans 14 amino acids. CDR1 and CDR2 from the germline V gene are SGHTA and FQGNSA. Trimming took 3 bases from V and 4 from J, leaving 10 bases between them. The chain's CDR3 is CASSLSPTYNEQFF. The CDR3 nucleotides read TGTGCCAGCAGCTTGTCACCTACTTACAATGAGCAGTTCTTC.

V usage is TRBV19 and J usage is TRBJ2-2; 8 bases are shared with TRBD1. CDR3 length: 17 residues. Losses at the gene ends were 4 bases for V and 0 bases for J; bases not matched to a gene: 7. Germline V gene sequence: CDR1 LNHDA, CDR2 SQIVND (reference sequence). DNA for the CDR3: TGTGCCAGTAGTAAGAGGGACAGGAGGCCGAACACCGGGGAGCTGTTTTTT. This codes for CASSKRDRRPNTGELFF.

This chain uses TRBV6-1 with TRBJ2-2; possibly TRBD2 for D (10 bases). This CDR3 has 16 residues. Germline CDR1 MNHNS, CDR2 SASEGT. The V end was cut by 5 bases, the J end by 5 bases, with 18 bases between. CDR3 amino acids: CASSHTSGTGTGELFF. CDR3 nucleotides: TGTGCCAGCAGTCATACTAGCGGGACAGGGACCGGGGAGCTGTTTTTT.

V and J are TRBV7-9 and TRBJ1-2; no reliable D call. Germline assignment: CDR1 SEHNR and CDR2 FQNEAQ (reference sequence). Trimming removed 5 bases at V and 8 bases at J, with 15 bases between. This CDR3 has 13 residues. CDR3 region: CASSPEAVRGYTF. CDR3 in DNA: TGTGCCAGCAGCCCGGAAGCGGTACGGGGCTACACCTTC.

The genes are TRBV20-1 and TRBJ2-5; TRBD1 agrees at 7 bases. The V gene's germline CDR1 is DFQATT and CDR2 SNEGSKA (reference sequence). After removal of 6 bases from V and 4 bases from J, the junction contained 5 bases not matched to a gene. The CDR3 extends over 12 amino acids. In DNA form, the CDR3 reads TGCAGTGCCGACAGGGAAGGAGAGACCCAGTACTTC. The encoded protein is CSADREGETQYF.

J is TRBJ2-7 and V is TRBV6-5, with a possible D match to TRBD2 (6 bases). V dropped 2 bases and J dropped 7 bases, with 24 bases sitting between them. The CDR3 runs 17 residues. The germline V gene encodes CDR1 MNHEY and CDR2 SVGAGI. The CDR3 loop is CASSYGGPQTGRGEQYF. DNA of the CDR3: TGTGCCAGCAGTTACGGGGGTCCACAGACCGGGAGAGGGGAGCAGTACTTC.

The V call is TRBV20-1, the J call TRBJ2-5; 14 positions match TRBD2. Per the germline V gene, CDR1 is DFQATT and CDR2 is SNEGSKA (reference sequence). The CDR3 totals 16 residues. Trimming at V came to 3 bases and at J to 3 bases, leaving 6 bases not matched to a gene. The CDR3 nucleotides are TGCAGTGCTAGCGGGACTAGCGGGAGAGGGGAAGAGACCCAGTACTTC. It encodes CSASGTSGRGEETQYF.

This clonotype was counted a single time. CDR3 sequence reads: CASSQPGTGRTEAFF. In DNA form, the CDR3 reads TGTGCCAGCAGCCAACCAGGGACAGGACGGACTGAAGCTTTCTTT. The chain is built from TRBV3-1 and TRBJ1-1, with TRBD1 identical over 8 bases. The CDR3 runs to 15 residues. The V segment lost 2 bases and the J segment 5 bases; nucleotides outside the gene matches: 7. Germline V gene sequence: CDR1 LGHDT, CDR2 YNNKEL (reference sequence).

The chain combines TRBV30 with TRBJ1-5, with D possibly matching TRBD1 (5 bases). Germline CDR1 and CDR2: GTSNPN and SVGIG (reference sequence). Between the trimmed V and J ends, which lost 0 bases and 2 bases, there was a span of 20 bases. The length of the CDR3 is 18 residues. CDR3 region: CAWSVRGAFPLGNQPQHF. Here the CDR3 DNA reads TGTGCCTGGAGTGTACGAGGGGCCTTTCCACTCGGCAATCAGCCCCAGCATTTT.

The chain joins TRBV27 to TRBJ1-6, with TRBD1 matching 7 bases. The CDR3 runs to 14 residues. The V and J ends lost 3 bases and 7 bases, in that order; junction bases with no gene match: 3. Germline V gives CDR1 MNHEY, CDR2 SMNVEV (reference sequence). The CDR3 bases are TGTGCCAGCAGTTTCCAGGGGGTAAATTCACCCCTCCACTTT. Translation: CASSFQGVNSPLHF.

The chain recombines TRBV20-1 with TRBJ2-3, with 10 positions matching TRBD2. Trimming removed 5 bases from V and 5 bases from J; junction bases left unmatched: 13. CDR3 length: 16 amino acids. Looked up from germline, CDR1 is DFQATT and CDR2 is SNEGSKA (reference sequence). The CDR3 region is CSAYLIAGGAKDTQYF. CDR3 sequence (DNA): TGCAGTGCTTACTTAATAGCGGGAGGAGCTAAAGATACGCAGTATTTT.

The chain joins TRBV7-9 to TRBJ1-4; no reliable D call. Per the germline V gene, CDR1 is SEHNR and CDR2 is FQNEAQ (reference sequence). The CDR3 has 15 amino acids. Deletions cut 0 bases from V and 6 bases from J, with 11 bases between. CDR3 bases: TGTGCCAGCAGCTTAGCCGTGGGCACCGATGAAAAACTGTTTTTT. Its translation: CASSLAVGTDEKLFF.

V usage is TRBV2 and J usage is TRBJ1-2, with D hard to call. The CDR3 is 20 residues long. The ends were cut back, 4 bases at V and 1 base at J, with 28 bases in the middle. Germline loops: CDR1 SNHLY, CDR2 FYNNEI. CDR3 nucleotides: TGTGCCAGCAGTGTCAGCGGGCGTCAAGGCAGTCGGATAAGTAACTATGGCTACACCTTC. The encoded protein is CASSVSGRQGSRISNYGYTF.